A single sample gave rise to the 5 T cell receptor beta chains below, sequenced in a study of T cells in women clearing cervical HPV infection. Some clones are missing from TCRdb's copy, which holds only in-frame ones; the method was immunoSEQ multiplex PCR. The table for this sample gives about 29,000 clones. Sequences were obtained from blood buffy coat. All receptors come from a woman between 18 and 70 years old with a cervical HPV16 infection that either progressed to CIN3+ or cleared (not recorded which).

On this clone itself: The read stops 3 residues short of the end of the CDR3; the missing end is completed from the germline J gene. The J gene is TRBJ2-1, the V gene TRBV2, with TRBD2 matching over 12 bases. The CDR3 spans 17 residues. The V gene end was trimmed by 6 bases and the J gene end by 0 bases; junction bases not matched to a gene: 6. Germline V gene lookup returns CDR1 SNHLY and CDR2 FYNNEI. The CDR3 DNA, read in part, is TGTGCCAGCAGCAAACTAGCGGGAGGAACCTCCTACAATGAG. Translating it yields CASSKLAGGTSYNE. The complete CDR3 reads CASSKLAGGTSYNEQFF.

Note on this clone: The read terminates 3 residues before the CDR3 end, so the remaining end is supplied by the germline J gene. The rearrangement links TRBV29-1 to TRBJ2-5, with D perhaps TRBD2 (6 bases). The CDR3 is made up of 12 amino acids. With 4 bases removed from V and 4 bases from J, the gap between germline ends came to 10 bases. Germline loops: CDR1 SQVTM, CDR2 ANQGSEA. CDR3 bases read: TGCAGCGTTGCGGGGGTAGGAGAGACC. Its protein product is CSVAGVGET. The CDR3 in its entirety is CSVAGVGETQYF.

For this clone: Sequencing ends 3 residues short of the CDR3 end; the germline J gene provides the rest. The chain uses TRBV30 and TRBJ2-5, with D perhaps TRBD1 or TRBD2 (5 bases each). This CDR3 spans 11 amino acids. The V gene's germline CDR1 is GTSNPN and CDR2 SVGIG (reference sequence). V dropped 5 bases and J dropped 2 bases, with 6 bases sitting between them. CDR3 DNA, as far as it was read: TGTGCCTGGGAGGGGCAAGAGACC. Amino acids: CAWEGQET. The whole CDR3 reads CAWEGQETQYF.

Remarks on this clone: The sequence runs out 3 residues before the end of the CDR3; the remainder is reconstructed from the germline J gene. This sequence joins TRBV7-7 and TRBJ1-5; 10 bases map to TRBD1. Trimming took 5 bases from V and 1 from J; bases not matched to a gene: 8. Germline V gives CDR1 SSHAT, CDR2 FNYEAQ (reference sequence). The CDR3 contains 17 residues. This chain's CDR3 is CASSLGTGDSSNQPQHF. The CDR3 DNA, read in part, is TGTGCCAGCAGCCTCGGGACAGGGGATTCCAGCAATCAGCCC.

Concerning this clone itself: The read terminates 3 residues ahead of where the CDR3 ends, so the germline J gene completes it. This chain uses TRBV4-1 with TRBJ1-2; no reliable D call. Per the germline V gene, CDR1 is MGHRA and CDR2 is YSYEKL. Trimming left V 0 bases short and J 5 bases short, with 13 bases between. CDR3 size: 15 residues. The CDR3 loop reads CASSQDRKIQYGYTF. The CDR3 DNA, read in part, is TGCGCCAGCAGCCAAGATAGAAAGATACAGTATGGC.